These T cell receptor beta chains were read from a single sample in a study of T cell responses to AZD1222 COVID-19 vaccine. Clones were sequenced by immunoSEQ multiplex PCR, and TCRdb holds only the in-frame ones, with some missing. This table holds some 120,000 clones, approximately 85% found once. The sample in question was peripheral blood, obtained on day 0 of AZD1222 vaccination. The receptors were sampled from an adult in good health. The CDR3 runs from the conserved cysteine through the conserved F or W. Each record gives: clone size, V gene, J gene, D gene, CDR3 DNA, CDR3 protein. D genes are given only for firm matches. Clone size is not always given. Where it is, it says once, few, many or a class for expanded clones.

>-|TRBV19|TRBJ1-1|-
TGTGCCAGTAGTATCGACGGGGACACTGAAGCTTTCTTT
CASSIDGDTEAFF
>-|TRBV3-1/TRBV3-2|TRBJ1-2|TRBD1
TGTGCCAGCAGCCAACCGGGACAGGGGGCGTATGGCTACACCTTC
CASSQPGQGAYGYTF
>-|TRBV11-1|TRBJ1-1|-
TGTGCCAGCAGCTTGCTAGGCCGGAACGCTGAAGCTTTCTTT
CASSLLGRNAEAFF
>-|TRBV5-5|TRBJ2-2|TRBD2
TGTGCCAGCAGCTTTGTGACTAGCGGGAGCGATCGGAACACCGGGGAGCTGTTTTTT
CASSFVTSGSDRNTGELFF
>-|TRBV10-2|TRBJ1-1|-
TGCGCCAGCAGACTGGACAGCAACACTGAAGCTTTCTTT
CASRLDSNTEAFF
>-|TRBV20-1|TRBJ1-5|TRBD1
TGCAGTGCTAGTTGGCAGGGGGCCGGTGGCAATCAGCCCCAGCATTTT
CSASWQGAGGNQPQHF
>-|TRBV12-5|TRBJ1-1|TRBD1
TGTGCTAGTGGTTTCGGGACAGGCGGAAACACTGAAGCTTTCTTT
CASGFGTGGNTEAFF
>-|TRBV9|TRBJ1-3|-
TGTGCCAGCAGCGCTTACAGGGCAATCGCTGGAAACACCATATATTTT
CASSAYRAIAGNTIYF
>-|TRBV6-1|TRBJ1-5|-
TGTGCCAGCAGTGAATCCGGTCGCAATCAGCCCCAGCATTTT
CASSESGRNQPQHF
>-|TRBV12-5|TRBJ1-4|-
TGTGCTAGTGGTCTCGGACGGTCTAATGAAAAACTGTTTTTT
CASGLGRSNEKLFF
>-|TRBV28|TRBJ1-1|-
TGTGCCAGCAGTTCCGCCGTACAGCCCTTGAAGGGTACTGAAGCTTTCTTT
CASSSAVQPLKGTEAFF
>-|TRBV18|TRBJ2-3|-
TGTGCCAGCTCACCCGGGGCTAGCACAGATACGCAGTATTTT
CASSPGASTDTQYF
>-|TRBV19|TRBJ1-2|-
TGTGCCAGTAACGGGGGGCTCCAAACTTATGGCTACACCTTC
CASNGGLQTYGYTF
>-|TRBV29-1|TRBJ2-7|-
TGCAGCGTGTGGGACGGCAGCGGGCTCGAGCAGTACTTC
CSVWDGSGLEQYF
>-|TRBV2|TRBJ1-1|-
TGTGCCAGCCTTGTGGACGCCTACACTGAAGCTTTCTTT
CASLVDAYTEAFF
>-|TRBV21-1|TRBJ2-7|-
TGTGCCAGCAGCGAACGGGACAGGGCCGACGAGCAGTACTTC
CASSERDRADEQYF
>-|TRBV19|TRBJ2-3|TRBD2
TGTGCCAGTAGTATTACTGTAGCGGGGCCCACAGGTACGCAGTATTTT
CASSITVAGPTGTQYF
>-|TRBV11-3|TRBJ2-6|TRBD2
TGTGCCAGCAGCTCATCCGGACTAGCGGGAGCCGGGGCCAACGTCCTGACTTTC
CASSSSGLAGAGANVLTF
>-|TRBV7-6|TRBJ2-2|TRBD2
TGTGCCAGCAGCCCCCCAGCGGGAAGAACACCGGGGGAGCTGTTTTTT
CASSPPAGRTPGELFF
>-|TRBV19|TRBJ2-7|-
TGTGCCAGTAGTATAGGGGCCGGACAGACATACGAGCAGTACTTC
CASSIGAGQTYEQYF
>-|TRBV28|TRBJ1-5|TRBD1
TGTGCCAGCAGTTTGGGGGACAGGGACTATCAGCCCCAGCATTTT
CASSLGDRDYQPQHF
>-|TRBV6-1|TRBJ1-2|-
TGTGCCAGCAGTGAAACGGGGGTAGCAGGGACTAACTATGGCTACACCTTC
CASSETGVAGTNYGYTF
>-|TRBV6-5|TRBJ1-1|-
TGTGCCAGCTTTCGGGGAGTCACTGAAGCTTTCTTT
CASFRGVTEAFF
>-|TRBV3-1/TRBV3-2|TRBJ2-7|-
TGTGCCAGCAGCCCGGAAGTGGCAAGCTCCCTCGAGCAGTACTTC
CASSPEVASSLEQYF
>-|TRBV30|TRBJ1-1|-
TGTGCCTGGAGCCCGACTTGGAACACTGAAGCTTTCTTT
CAWSPTWNTEAFF
>once|TRBV7-2|TRBJ2-7|-
TGTGCCAGCAGCTTAGGCCCCTTACGTGGAAGCCCTACTTCCTACGAGCAGTACTTC
CASSLGPLRGSPTSYEQYF
>-|TRBV5-1|TRBJ1-4|-
TGCGCCAGCAGCTTGGGCGGACAGACCGCGAGGGCAACTAATGAAAAACTGTTTTTT
CASSLGGQTARATNEKLFF
>-|TRBV27|TRBJ2-7|TRBD1
TGTGCCAGCAGTTCAGGGACAGGGTTCTACGAGCAGTACTTC
CASSSGTGFYEQYF
>-|TRBV11-3|TRBJ2-3|-
TGTGCCAGCAGCACGCCCCGGACCGATACGCAGTATTTT
CASSTPRTDTQYF
>-|TRBV11-2|TRBJ1-5|TRBD1
TGTGCCAGCAGCTTAGGGGACAGGGCTCAGCCCCAGCATTTT
CASSLGDRAQPQHF
>-|TRBV5-4|TRBJ1-3|TRBD1
TGTGCCAGCAGCCTGTCGGGACAGGGGACTGGAAACACCATATATTTT
CASSLSGQGTGNTIYF
>once|TRBV7-2|TRBJ2-7|TRBD2
TGTGCCAGCAAAAAGGGGCTAGCGGGCCTAGGCGAGCAGTACTTC
CASKKGLAGLGEQYF
>-|TRBV19|TRBJ1-3|TRBD1
TGTGCCAGTACCTTGGTGACAGGGGGCTCTGGAAACACCATATATTTT
CASTLVTGGSGNTIYF
>once|TRBV25-1|TRBJ1-1|-
TGTGCCAGCAGTAGAGGTGCTTTCTTT
CASSRGAFF